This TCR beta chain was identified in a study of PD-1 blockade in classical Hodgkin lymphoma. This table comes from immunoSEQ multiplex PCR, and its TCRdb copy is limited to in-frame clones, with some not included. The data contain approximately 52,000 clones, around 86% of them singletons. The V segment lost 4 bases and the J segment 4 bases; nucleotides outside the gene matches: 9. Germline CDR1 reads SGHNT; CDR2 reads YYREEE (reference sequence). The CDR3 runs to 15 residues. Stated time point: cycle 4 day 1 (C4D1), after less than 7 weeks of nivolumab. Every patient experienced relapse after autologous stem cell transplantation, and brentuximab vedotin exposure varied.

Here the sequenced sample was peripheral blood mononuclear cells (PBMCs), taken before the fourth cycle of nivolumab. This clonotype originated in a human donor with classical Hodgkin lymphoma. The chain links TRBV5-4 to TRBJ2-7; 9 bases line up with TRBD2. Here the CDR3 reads CASSQSGRIPYEQYF. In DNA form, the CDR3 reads TGTGCCAGCAGCCAGAGCGGGAGGATCCCTTACGAGCAGTACTTC.